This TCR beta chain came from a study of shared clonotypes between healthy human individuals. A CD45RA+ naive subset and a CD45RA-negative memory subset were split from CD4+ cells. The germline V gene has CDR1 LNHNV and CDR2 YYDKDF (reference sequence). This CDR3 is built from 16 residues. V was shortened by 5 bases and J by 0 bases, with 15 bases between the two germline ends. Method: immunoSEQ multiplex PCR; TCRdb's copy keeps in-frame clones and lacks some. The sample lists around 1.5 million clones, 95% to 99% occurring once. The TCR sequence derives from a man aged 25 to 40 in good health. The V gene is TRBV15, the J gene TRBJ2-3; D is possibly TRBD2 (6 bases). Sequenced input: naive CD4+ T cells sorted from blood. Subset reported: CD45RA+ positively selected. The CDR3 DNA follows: TGTGCCACCAGCTCACAACAGCGGGCGAGCACAGATACGCAGTATTTT. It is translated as CATSSQQRASTDTQYF.